This entry is about one T cell receptor beta chain. Its antigen remains unidentified. Qualities for individual bases were not recorded, and no much larger clone is one base off. This CDR3 is also generated by other DNA sequences in the sample. The donors were healthy, HIV-negative adults with no recently reported acute infections or vaccinations. All donors were Caucasian adults living in Nashville, Tennessee, USA. CD4+ T cells were enriched by magnetic negative selection, after which naive cells were positively selected on CD45RA and the negative fraction was taken as the memory subset. After blood collection by leukapheresis, PBMCs were isolated using Ficoll-Histopaque density gradient centrifugation and then cryopreserved in the vapor phase of liquid nitrogen. Purity and quantity of every magnetically sorted T cell population were checked by analytical flow cytometry. Genomic DNA was isolated from each sorted fraction and quantified by UV absorbance on a Nanodrop 2000c.

V is reduced by 2 bases and J by 4 bases, leaving a spacing of 8 bases between them. The germline V gene specifies MNHEY as CDR1 and SVGAGI as CDR2. Inclusive of the bounding cysteine and phenylalanine, the CDR3 is 13 residues long. CDR3 DNA only is kept here, 39 bases in frame from base 1. These data are taken from a study of shared clonotypes between healthy human individuals (dated by TCRdb to the early 2020s). Describing the broader study: The cohort comprised a couple of women and a few men aged 18 to 49 years. To estimate repertoire size and how much clonotypes are shared between individuals, the study performed deep sequencing of blood TCR repertoires from about five healthy adults. For each donor, three plates each were used for CD4 naive and CD4 memory, two plates were used for CD8 naive, and one plate was used for CD8 memory. To increase sequencing depth and limit assay-specific biases, different laboratories used diverse techniques to prepare libraries and sequence TCR repertoires. Leukapheresis yielded between about 0.85 and 10 billion PBMCs per donor.

TCR CDR3 regions were amplified from genomic DNA by multiplex PCR using the deep immunoSEQ assay. For each cell subset, the extracted genomic DNA was distributed evenly across all wells of several immunoSEQ 96-well plates, and each plate served as one replicate. For sorted subsets, around 200 ng genomic DNA, equal to some 28,000 T cell genomes, was loaded into each replicate PCR. Purified libraries were quantified with a Qubit 3.0 fluorometer, sized on a Bioanalyzer 2100, and re-quantified with the KAPA Library Quantification kit. Every immunoSEQ 96-well plate was sequenced on a dedicated single-read 150-cycle Illumina NextSeq 550 flow cell. In the original analysis: Because the immunoSEQ output held only junctional sequences and lacked quality scores, the filtering could not match the filtering applied to full-length reads. Sequences were annotated with PyIR, a Python wrapper for IgBLAST v1.9, and V/J genes and CDR3 were assigned using IMGT germline references. Any read was removed if the V/J assignment was weak (E-value above 1e-6), the CDR3 was missing, or the read contained stop codons, out-of-frame junctions, or ambiguous translated residues. V3J clonotypes were defined as sequences sharing the same inferred V gene, J gene, and CDR3 amino acid sequence. Percentage overlap between repertoires was computed as shared unique clonotypes divided by the size of the smaller repertoire. RTK rarefaction, the Chao1 estimator, and Recon v2.1 estimates of unobserved clonotypes were used to assess repertoire richness. For all TCRbeta clonotypes obtained by the gDNA method from a few donors, generation probabilities were computed with OLGA. Entries here come from immuneACCESS through TCRdb and include only in-frame sequences with V and J called. Some clones fail to appear in such tables; in the studies checked, an unresolved V gene covers under half of the shortfall, and the cause of the remainder is unknown. That table is the source of V, J and clone size, and D and trimming were worked out from the DNA. Present in this sample are roughly 1,500,000 clones, 95% to 99% of which were seen just once. Clones ranked in the top ten supply 0.4% to 0.45% of the sample.

Broader findings and caveats from the paper: Based on pairwise subsampling, the degree of clonotype sharing among donors was expected to be affected by sequencing depth. Higher generation probabilities were observed for clonotypes shared by all four sorted-subset donors than for non-shared clonotypes. Roughly 5% of naive CD4, approximately 3.7% of naive CD8, about 2.5% of memory CD4, and roughly 0.4% of memory CD8 clonotypes were shared across several donors. Estimated clonotype richness was generally larger for naive than for memory subsets. Only blood was sampled, and tissue TCR repertoires likely differ from those in blood. Because the study included only a small number of donors, the genetic and exposure-history diversity represented was limited. Incomplete sequencing was indicated by rarefaction of sorted-subset datasets, despite the large sequencing depth.

In this chain, TRBV6-5 is recombined with TRBJ1-2; the D gene is perhaps TRBD1, from 5 matching bases. Source material: naive CD4+ T cells sorted from blood. This specimen's cell subset or site label, per the study, means: CD45RA+ positively selected. This receptor was taken from a man younger than 40 in good health. Here the CDR3 is given as CASSYDRVYGYTF. The sequenced DNA is TGTGCCAGCAGTTACGACAGAGTCTATGGCTACACCTTC.